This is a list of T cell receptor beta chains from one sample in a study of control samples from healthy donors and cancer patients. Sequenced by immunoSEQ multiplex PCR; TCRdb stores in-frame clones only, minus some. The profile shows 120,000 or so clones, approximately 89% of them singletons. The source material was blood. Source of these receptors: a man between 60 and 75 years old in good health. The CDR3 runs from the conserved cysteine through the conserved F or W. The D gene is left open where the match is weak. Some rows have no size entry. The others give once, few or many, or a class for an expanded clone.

CASSLLAGANTGELFF | TGTGCCAGCAGCCTTTTAGCGGGCGCGAACACCGGGGAGCTGTTTTTT | . | TRBJ2-2 | TRBV7-3 | TRBD2
CASSPGQGLLDTGELFF | TGCGCCAGCAGCCCGGGACAGGGGTTATTGGATACCGGGGAGCTGTTTTTT | . | TRBJ2-2 | TRBV4-1 | TRBD1
CATSEAGGPRGATETQYF | TGTGCCACCAGTGAAGCGGGGGGGCCCAGAGGCGCCACAGAGACCCAGTACTTC | . | TRBJ2-5 | TRBV24-1 | TRBD2
CASSRPGGTYNEQFF | TGTGCCAGCAGCCGCCCGGGGGGGACCTACAATGAGCAGTTCTTC | . | TRBJ2-1 | TRBV9 | TRBD2
CASSMRTGWLETQYF | TGCGCCAGCAGCATGAGGACAGGGTGGTTGGAGACCCAGTACTTC | . | TRBJ2-5 | TRBV4-1 | TRBD1
CATSRGGDPMNTEAFF | TGTGCCACCAGCAGAGGGGGTGACCCGATGAACACTGAAGCTTTCTTT | . | TRBJ1-1 | TRBV15 | .
CASSPGTGGYNEQFF | TGTGCCAGCAGTCCCGGGACAGGGGGCTACAATGAGCAGTTCTTC | . | TRBJ2-1 | TRBV25-1 | TRBD1
CASSLGQGLDPYEQYF | TGTGCCAGCAGCTTAGGACAGGGACTCGATCCTTACGAGCAGTACTTC | . | TRBJ2-7 | TRBV7-6 | .
CATQGSTNEKLFF | TGTGCCACACAGGGTTCGACTAATGAAAAACTGTTTTTT | . | TRBJ1-4 | TRBV6-6 | .
CASSFKGLGYVLTF | TGTGCCAGCAGTTTTAAGGGTTTAGGCTACGTCCTGACTTTC | . | TRBJ2-6 | TRBV28 | .
CASSQGVQPSTDTQYF | TGTGCCAGCAGCCAAGGAGTACAGCCCAGCACAGATACGCAGTATTTT | . | TRBJ2-3 | TRBV3-1/TRBV3-2 | .
CASSDLRDGREFF | TGTGCCAGCAGTGACCTTAGGGACGGCCGTGAGTTCTTC | . | TRBJ2-1 | TRBV2 | .
CATSDFGRAHNEQFF | TGTGCCACCAGTGATTTTGGCAGAGCTCACAATGAGCAGTTCTTC | once | TRBJ2-1 | TRBV24-1 | .
CASSLGGATKNIQYF | TGCGCCAGCAGCTTGGGCGGGGCGACCAAAAACATTCAGTACTTC | . | TRBJ2-4 | TRBV5-1 | .
CASTVPNRAYGYTF | TGTGCCAGCACCGTCCCTAACAGGGCCTATGGCTACACCTTC | . | TRBJ1-2 | TRBV5-6 | .
CASSIYEQFF | TGTGCCAGCAGTATCTATGAGCAGTTCTTC | . | TRBJ2-1 | TRBV2 | .
CASIEGVATNEKLFF | TGTGCCAGCATAGAAGGGGTTGCAACTAATGAAAAACTGTTTTTT | . | TRBJ1-4 | TRBV6-5 | .
CASYKTGGRQDTQYF | TGTGCCAGCTATAAAACGGGGGGGAGGCAGGATACGCAGTATTTT | . | TRBJ2-3 | TRBV28 | TRBD2
CASGDLRAFF | TGTGCCAGTGGGGACCTTCGGGCTTTCTTT | . | TRBJ1-1 | TRBV19 | .
CASSIEAGYSNQPQHF | TGTGCCAGTAGTATCGAGGCAGGGTATAGCAATCAGCCCCAGCATTTT | . | TRBJ1-5 | TRBV19 | .
CASSLGELGYGYTF | TGTGCCAGCAGCTTGGGGGAGTTGGGCTATGGCTACACCTTC | . | TRBJ1-2 | TRBV5-6 | .
CASSESLGGLGTNEKLFF | TGTGCCAGCAGTGAATCACTAGGGGGCTTAGGGACTAATGAAAAACTGTTTTTT | . | TRBJ1-4 | TRBV6-1 | TRBD1
CASISGTEVSPLHF | TGTGCCAGCATCTCCGGGACTGAGGTATCACCCCTCCACTTT | . | TRBJ1-6 | TRBV28 | .
CAWSATGGNNQPQHF | TGTGCCTGGAGTGCAACAGGGGGTAACAATCAGCCCCAGCATTTT | . | TRBJ1-5 | TRBV30 | TRBD1
CASSRQAINSPLHF | TGTGCCAGCTCACGGCAGGCAATTAATTCACCCCTCCACTTT | few | TRBJ1-6 | TRBV18 | .
CASSPGLGDSGNTIYF | TGTGCCAGCTCACCCGGACTGGGAGACTCTGGAAACACCATATATTTT | once | TRBJ1-3 | TRBV18 | .
CASSLALGEAFF | TGTGCCAGCAGCTTAGCCTTGGGTGAAGCTTTCTTT | . | TRBJ1-1 | TRBV7-9 | .
CASSLWDRERYTF | TGTGCCAGCAGCCTGTGGGACCGGGAGCGCTACACCTTC | . | TRBJ1-2 | TRBV7-2 | .
CASSWGQDDGYTF | TGTGCCAGCAGTTGGGGACAGGATGATGGCTACACCTTC | few | TRBJ1-2 | TRBV6-5 | TRBD1
CASSAGGPYEQYF | TGTGCCAGCAGCGCAGGGGGTCCCTACGAGCAGTACTTC | . | TRBJ2-7 | TRBV3-1/TRBV3-2 | TRBD1
CASRMGGDMNTEAFF | TGTGCCAGCAGAATGGGCGGGGATATGAACACTGAAGCTTTCTTT | . | TRBJ1-1 | TRBV28 | .
CASSLDPAGGAGELFF | TGTGCCAGCAGCTTGGATCCAGCAGGGGGGGCCGGGGAGCTGTTTTTT | . | TRBJ2-2 | TRBV5-6 | .
CATSRGADNLREQFF | TGTGCCACCAGTCGTGGGGCGGATAACTTGCGGGAGCAGTTCTTC | . | TRBJ2-1 | TRBV24-1 | .